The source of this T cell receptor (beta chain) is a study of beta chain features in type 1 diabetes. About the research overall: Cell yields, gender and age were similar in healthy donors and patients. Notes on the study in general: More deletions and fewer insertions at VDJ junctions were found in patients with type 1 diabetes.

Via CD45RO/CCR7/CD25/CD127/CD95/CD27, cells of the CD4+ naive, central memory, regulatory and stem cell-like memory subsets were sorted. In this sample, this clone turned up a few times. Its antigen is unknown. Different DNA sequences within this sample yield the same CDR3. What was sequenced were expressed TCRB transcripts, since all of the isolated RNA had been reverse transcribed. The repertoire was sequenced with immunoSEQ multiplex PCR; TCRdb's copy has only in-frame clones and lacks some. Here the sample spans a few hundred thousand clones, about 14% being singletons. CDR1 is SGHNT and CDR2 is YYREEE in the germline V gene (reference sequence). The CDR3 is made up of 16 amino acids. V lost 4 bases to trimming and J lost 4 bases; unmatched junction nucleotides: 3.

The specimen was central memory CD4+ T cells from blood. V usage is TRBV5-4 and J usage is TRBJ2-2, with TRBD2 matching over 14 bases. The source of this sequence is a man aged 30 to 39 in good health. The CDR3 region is CASSLGLAGVTGELFF. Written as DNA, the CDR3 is TGTGCCAGCAGCCTGGGACTAGCGGGAGTCACCGGGGAGCTGTTTTTT.